This T cell receptor (beta chain) is drawn from a study of blood T cell repertoires in COVID-19. Background on the study: T cells, B-cell-depleted T cells, or PBMCs supplied cDNA or gDNA.

In the original processing: The authors estimated nucleated cell counts from reference gene primer amplification. This table comes from immunoSEQ multiplex PCR, and its TCRdb copy is limited to in-frame clones, with some not included. V and J calls and clone size are copied from that table; D and trimming were computed from the DNA. In the table there are under 250,000 clones, around 88% of which are singletons. A Seattle source enrolled patients during active infection and followed them longitudinally. Sequenced input: peripheral blood. The origin of this receptor is a woman younger than 45 with COVID-19, enrolled during active disease.

This CDR3 is CASRFGTANTGELFF. In DNA form, the CDR3 reads TGTGCCAGTAGATTCGGTACAGCTAACACCGGGGAGCTGTTTTTT. The rearrangement links TRBV19 to TRBJ2-2; D remains unclear. This CDR3 has 15 residues. The ends were cut back, 6 bases at V and 2 bases at J, with 13 bases in the middle. CDR1 LNHDA and CDR2 SQIVND come from the germline V gene (reference sequence).